This is a list of T cell receptor beta chains from one sample in a study of cytomegalovirus exposure and HLA in healthy donors. Assay used: immunoSEQ multiplex PCR; TCRdb lists only in-frame clones, some missing. The sample consists of about 110,000 clones, roughly 80% of them appearing once. The material sequenced was PBMCs. The source is a man aged 35 to 55 in good health and CMV-seronegative. Each CDR3 is given with its conserved first and last residue. The D gene is left open where the match is weak. Where a row states a size, it is once, few, many or the class of an expanded clone; other rows omit it.

v_gene	d_gene	j_gene	abundance	CDR3aa	CDR3nt
TRBV19	TRBD1	TRBJ2-2	once	CASSGNRGDTGELFF	TGTGCCAGTAGTGGGAACAGGGGGGACACCGGGGAGCTGTTTTTT
TRBV7-2	NA	TRBJ1-2	NA	CASSPQISTTGSYTF	TGTGCCAGCAGCCCACAGATTTCGACGACCGGGAGCTACACCTTC
TRBV5-1	TRBD2	TRBJ2-3	NA	CASSSRAGGTDTQYF	TGCGCCAGCAGCTCCAGAGCGGGGGGCACAGATACGCAGTATTTT
TRBV5-1	NA	TRBJ2-5	NA	CASSSGETQYF	TGCGCCAGCAGTAGTGGAGAGACCCAGTACTTC
TRBV5-4	TRBD1	TRBJ2-5	NA	CASSSQGDSGETQYF	TGTGCCAGCAGCTCGCAAGGGGACAGCGGAGAGACCCAGTACTTC
TRBV6-6	NA	TRBJ2-7	NA	CASSSGFVPYEQYF	TGTGCCAGCAGTTCCGGGTTTGTACCCTACGAGCAGTACTTC
TRBV19	TRBD1	TRBJ1-5	NA	CASSIRTGSEPQHF	TGTGCCAGTAGTATCCGGACAGGGTCAGAGCCCCAGCATTTT
TRBV6-1	NA	TRBJ1-3	few	CASTSAVSGNTIYF	TGTGCCAGCACCTCCGCAGTCTCTGGAAACACCATATATTTT
TRBV7-6	TRBD1	TRBJ1-1	NA	CTSSYGQGALGEAFF	TGTACCAGCAGCTACGGACAGGGGGCTTTGGGTGAAGCTTTCTTT
TRBV19	NA	TRBJ2-6	NA	CASSNPRGLSGANVLTF	TGTGCCAGTAGTAACCCCCGCGGACTCTCTGGGGCCAACGTCCTGACTTTC
TRBV6-5	NA	TRBJ1-6	NA	CASSLAVSNSPLHF	TGTGCCAGCAGTCTAGCGGTTTCCAATTCACCCCTCCACTTT
TRBV4-2	NA	TRBJ2-5	NA	CASSQDRSFPETQYF	TGTGCCAGCAGCCAAGATCGTAGCTTCCCAGAGACCCAGTACTTC
TRBV10-2	TRBD2	TRBJ2-2	NA	CASEVSLVAGGRTGELFF	TGCGCCAGCGAAGTCTCTCTCGTTGCGGGGGGTCGGACCGGGGAGCTGTTTTTT
TRBV2	TRBD2	TRBJ2-3	NA	CASKMSGSRTDTQYF	TGTGCCAGCAAGATGAGCGGGAGTCGCACAGATACGCAGTATTTT
TRBV6-1	NA	TRBJ2-7	NA	CASSSLHALSYEQYF	TGTGCCAGCAGTAGTCTTCACGCGCTCTCCTACGAGCAGTACTTC
TRBV2	TRBD1	TRBJ1-6	NA	CASSHRGRTYNSPLHF	TGTGCCAGCAGCCACAGGGGGCGCACCTATAATTCACCCCTCCACTTT
TRBV6-5	TRBD1	TRBJ2-1	NA	CASRGTGSYNEQFF	TGTGCCAGCAGGGGGACAGGCTCCTACAATGAGCAGTTCTTC
TRBV19	NA	TRBJ2-7	NA	CASSIGAGPYEQYF	TGTGCCAGTAGTATAGGGGCAGGTCCCTACGAGCAGTACTTC
TRBV5-4	TRBD2	TRBJ2-1	NA	CASSPLGAGGNEQFF	TGTGCCAGCAGCCCATTAGGGGCGGGAGGCAATGAGCAGTTCTTC
TRBV19	TRBD1	TRBJ2-7	NA	CASSMGQGRAYSYEQYF	TGTGCCAGTAGTATGGGACAGGGGCGCGCCTACTCCTACGAGCAGTACTTC
TRBV11-2	TRBD2	TRBJ2-1	NA	CASSWTSGGAAYNEQFF	TGTGCCAGCAGCTGGACTAGCGGGGGGGCGGCGTACAATGAGCAGTTCTTC
TRBV5-1	TRBD2	TRBJ2-7	NA	CASSLVSSGGIYEQYF	TGCGCCAGCAGCTTGGTGAGTAGCGGGGGGATCTACGAGCAGTACTTC
TRBV18	NA	TRBJ1-6	NA	CASSANRDSPLHF	TGTGCCAGCTCAGCAAACAGGGATTCACCCCTCCACTTT
TRBV27	NA	TRBJ2-5	NA	CASSRLKSAETQYF	TGTGCCAGCAGTCGACTAAAATCCGCAGAGACCCAGTACTTC
TRBV10-3	TRBD1	TRBJ2-7	NA	CAISPLDSGTGIGKQYF	TGTGCCATCAGTCCACTCGACTCCGGGACAGGGATCGGAAAGCAGTACTTC
TRBV5-4	NA	TRBJ1-2	NA	CASSTGDRRNYGYTF	TGTGCCAGCAGCACCGGAGACAGGCGGAACTATGGCTACACCTTC
TRBV7-9	NA	TRBJ1-1	NA	CASSPRDTEAFF	TGTGCTAGCAGCCCCCGCGATACTGAAGCTTTCTTT
TRBV19	NA	TRBJ2-7	NA	CASSIDRTVSYEQYF	TGTGCCAGTAGTATAGATAGGACAGTCTCCTACGAGCAGTACTTC
TRBV7-3	NA	TRBJ2-2	NA	CASSPLQGTGTGELFF	TGTGCCAGCAGCCCTCTCCAGGGGACGGGCACCGGGGAGCTGTTTTTT
TRBV25-1	NA	TRBJ2-3	NA	CASSEWASTDTQYF	TGTGCCAGCAGTGAATGGGCTAGCACAGATACGCAGTATTTT
TRBV7-9	NA	TRBJ2-2	NA	CASSPRAANTGELFF	TGTGCCAGCAGCCCCAGGGCCGCGAACACCGGGGAGCTGTTTTTT
TRBV5-1	NA	TRBJ2-3	NA	CASSLPGGSDTQYF	TGCGCCAGCAGCTTGCCGGGGGGCTCAGATACGCAGTATTTT
TRBV15	TRBD1	TRBJ1-2	NA	CATSARDRGDYGYTF	TGTGCCACCAGCGCTCGGGACAGGGGGGACTATGGCTACACCTTC
TRBV7-6	NA	TRBJ1-1	once	CASSLSILNTEAFF	TGTGCCAGCAGCTTGAGTATCCTGAACACTGAAGCTTTCTTT
TRBV7-3	NA	TRBJ1-5	NA	CASSLAVSSNQPQHF	TGTGCCAGCAGCTTAGCAGTCTCTAGCAATCAGCCCCAGCATTTT
TRBV27	NA	TRBJ2-5	few	CASSLRGQETQYF	TGTGCCAGCAGTTTAAGAGGACAAGAGACCCAGTACTTC
TRBV21-1	NA	TRBJ2-5	NA	CASIVQGRETQYF	TGTGCCAGCATAGTGCAGGGCAGGGAGACCCAGTACTTC
TRBV29-1	NA	TRBJ2-1	NA	CSVDQGTYNEQFF	TGCAGCGTTGATCAGGGGACCTACAATGAGCAGTTCTTC
TRBV10-2	TRBD1	TRBJ1-2	NA	CASMTRTGLQGYTF	TGCGCCAGCATGACCCGGACAGGGCTACAAGGCTACACCTTC
TRBV19	TRBD2	TRBJ2-1	NA	CASSPGGPNEQFF	TGTGCCAGTAGCCCGGGGGGGCCCAATGAGCAGTTCTTC
TRBV6-5	NA	TRBJ1-1	NA	CASRRGGSTEAFF	TGTGCCAGCAGGAGGGGGGGCTCCACTGAAGCTTTCTTT
TRBV19	NA	TRBJ1-3	NA	CASSIDRSGNTIYF	TGTGCCAGTAGTATCGACAGATCTGGAAACACCATATATTTT